The 20 T cell receptor beta chains below all came from one sample that was sequenced in a study of shared clonotypes between healthy human individuals. The repertoire was sequenced with immunoSEQ multiplex PCR; TCRdb's copy has only in-frame clones and lacks some. The data contain about 480,000 clones, about four fifths of them singletons. Source material: PBMCs. The receptors were sampled from a woman in her thirties or forties in good health. Some clones in this sample may be carry-over from other donors' samples.

V usage is TRBV28 and J usage is TRBJ2-7; D is uncertain. Germline-derived CDR1 and CDR2 are MDHEN and SYDVKM. Trimming stripped 7 bases from V and 4 bases from J, with 14 bases between. CDR3 length: 13 amino acids. The CDR3 protein is CASTPGRGYEQYF. The CDR3 DNA reads TGTGCCAGCACCCCCGGGCGAGGTTACGAGCAGTACTTC.

The chain couples TRBV9 to TRBJ2-7, with a possible D match to TRBD2 (6 bases). Germline V lookup: CDR1 SGDLS, CDR2 YYNGEE. Trimming removed 4 bases at V and 3 bases at J, with 11 bases between. CDR3 length equals 13 residues. CDR3 sequence (DNA): TGTGCCAGCAGCCCCTCGACTAGCTACGAGCAGTACTTC. This gives the protein CASSPSTSYEQYF.

The chain combines TRBV6-6 with TRBJ2-3; TRBD2 is a possible D gene (6 bases). This CDR3 is built from 14 residues. Germline V CDR1 and CDR2: MNHNY, SVGAGI (reference sequence). The V gene lost 4 bases and the J gene lost 2 bases, with 10 bases spanning the gap. CDR3 nucleotide sequence: TGTGCCAGCAGTTTGCGGGACCCCACAGATACGCAGTATTTT. Translating it yields CASSLRDPTDTQYF.

This sequence joins TRBV6-5 and TRBJ1-2; maybe TRBD1 (6 bases). Trimming took 8 bases from V and 4 from J, leaving 11 bases between them. This CDR3 has 12 amino acids. Germline V gene sequence: CDR1 MNHEY, CDR2 SVGAGI. The CDR3 nucleotides are TGTGCCAGCGCAGGGGAGGTCTATGGCTACACCTTC. Amino acid sequence: CASAGEVYGYTF.

The CDR3 loop reads CASSRRPQGLNYGYTF. The CDR3 DNA reads TGCGCCAGCAGCCGTCGTCCCCAGGGGCTTAACTATGGCTACACCTTC. The rearrangement joins TRBV4-3 to TRBJ1-2, with a weak D call TRBD1 (6 bases). The CDR3 has 16 residues. V was cut by 4 bases and J by 1 base, with 16 bases left in between. Germline V CDR1 and CDR2: LGHNA, YSLEER.

The chain recombines TRBV4-1 with TRBJ1-1; D perhaps matches TRBD1 (6 bases). Per the germline V gene, CDR1 is MGHRA and CDR2 is YSYEKL. The CDR3 contains 15 residues. The V gene lost 1 base and the J gene lost 6 bases, with 15 bases spanning the gap. CDR3 bases: TGCGCCAGCAGCCAAGTGGAGAAACGGGGGCCTGAAGCTTTCTTT. It translates to CASSQVEKRGPEAFF.

This clone was observed once. The chain uses TRBV6-1 and TRBJ2-1; no clear D. With 3 bases removed from V and 10 bases from J, the gap between germline ends came to 10 bases. In germline, CDR1 is MNHNS, CDR2 SASEGT. This CDR3 region has 12 residues. In nucleotides, the CDR3 is TGTGCCAGCAGTGAGCTGTTCCGGGAGCAGTTCTTC. It yields the protein CASSELFREQFF.

The chain employs TRBV10-3 and TRBJ2-1; the D is unclear. CDR3 length equals 12 residues. The V end was cut by 11 bases, the J end by 3 bases, with 11 bases between. CDR1 and CDR2 from the germline V gene are ENHRY and SYGVKD. The CDR3 DNA sequence: TGTGCCGCCTCGGGCGGCTACAATGAGCAGTTCTTC. It specifies CAASGGYNEQFF.

The V gene is TRBV27, the J gene TRBJ1-2, with 8 bases fitting TRBD1. From germline, CDR1 is MNHEY and CDR2 SMNVEV (reference sequence). The CDR3 is made up of 17 amino acids. J lost 4 bases, V lost 3 bases, and 13 bases had no gene match. The CDR3 loop is CASSFHTGTGDFYGYTF. The CDR3 bases are TGTGCCAGCAGTTTTCACACCGGGACAGGAGATTTCTATGGCTACACCTTC.

The J gene is TRBJ1-1, the V gene TRBV29-1, with D unclear. This CDR3 spans 12 amino acids. Trimming stripped 7 bases from V and 2 bases from J, with 11 bases between. Germline CDR1 and CDR2: SQVTM and ANQGSEA. The CDR3 DNA is TGCAGCGCTGATAAGGATAACACTGAAGCTTTCTTT. The encoded protein is CSADKDNTEAFF.

This chain links TRBV21-1 with TRBJ1-1; the table calls TRBD1, which could not be checked here. TRBV21-1 is classified as a pseudogene. The CDR3 is made up of 17 amino acids. The CDR3 DNA is TGTGCCAGCAGCAAAGACTCCTTTAGACAGGGGAAAACTGAAGCTTTCTTT. Encoded protein: CASSKDSFRQGKTEAFF.

The CDR3 loop reads CASSQDWQGNQPQHF. As DNA, the CDR3 is TGCGCCAGCAGCCAAGACTGGCAGGGCAATCAGCCCCAGCATTTT. This sequence joins TRBV4-1 and TRBJ1-5; D gene ambiguous. Trimming took off 0 bases at V and 2 bases at J, with 8 bases between the two ends. Germline V gene sequence: CDR1 MGHRA, CDR2 YSYEKL. The CDR3 has 15 residues.

The chain employs TRBV15 and TRBJ2-3, with 9 bases matching TRBD1. The CDR3 contains 19 residues. J lost 4 bases, V lost 0 bases, and 14 bases had no gene match. Germline V gene data show CDR1 as LNHNV and CDR2 as YYDKDF (reference sequence). The CDR3 here is CATSRDRGQGESYADTQYF. Written as DNA, the CDR3 is TGTGCCACCAGCAGAGATCGGGGACAGGGTGAAAGTTACGCAGATACGCAGTATTTT.

The V and J genes are TRBV18 and TRBJ1-3; 8 bases fit TRBD1. Trimming took 4 bases from V and 6 from J; bases not matched to a gene: 5. This CDR3 is built from 14 residues. Germline V gene lookup returns CDR1 KGHSH and CDR2 LQKENI. CDR3: CASSQGQGENTIYF. CDR3 bases: TGTGCCAGCTCACAAGGACAGGGAGAAAACACCATATATTTT.

This clone was seen at least ten times. The sample contains more than one DNA sequence encoding this CDR3. The chain recombines TRBV7-9 with TRBJ2-6; D not resolved. With 5 bases removed from V and 0 bases from J, the gap between germline ends came to 11 bases. Germline loops: CDR1 SEHNR, CDR2 FQNEAQ (reference sequence). The CDR3 covers 16 residues. The CDR3 DNA reads as TGTGCCAGCAGCCCCCCGGTCTACTCTGGGGCCAACGTCCTGACTTTC. Encoded protein: CASSPPVYSGANVLTF.

The chain combines TRBV5-6 with TRBJ2-3, with 7 bases fitting TRBD2. The germline CDR1 and CDR2 sequences are SGHDT and YYEEEE. CDR3 length equals 16 residues. The ends lost 0 bases at V and 1 base at J; junction bases unmatched: 5. CDR3 coding DNA: TGTGCCAGCAGCTTGGCCTGGGGGGGTGGCACAGATACGCAGTATTTT. It specifies CASSLAWGGGTDTQYF. Full variable domain (outside the CDR3, taken from reference TRBV5-6 and TRBJ2-3): DAGVTQSPTHLIKTRGQQVTLRCSPKSGHDTVSWYQQALGQGPQFIFQYYEEEERQRGNFPDRFSGHQFPNYSSELNVNALLLGDSALYLCASSLAWGGGTDTQYFGPGTRLTVL.

Ten or more counts support this clone. The CDR3 loop is CAWRTPGQETQYF. The CDR3 bases are TGTGCCTGGAGGACCCCTGGTCAAGAGACCCAGTACTTC. V is TRBV30 and J is TRBJ2-5; no reliable D call. Germline assignment: CDR1 GTSNPN and CDR2 SVGIG (reference sequence). The V end lost 3 bases, the J end lost 2 bases, and 10 bases lay between the germline ends. The CDR3 is 13 amino acids.

The chain combines TRBV5-6 with TRBJ2-7; D might be TRBD1 (7 bases). This CDR3 has 14 residues. Germline V CDR1 and CDR2: SGHDT, YYEEEE. Trimming took 4 bases from V and 6 from J, leaving 17 bases between them. The CDR3 coding sequence is TGTGCCAGCAGCCCTGGGGCAGGGGGGCGCGAGCAGTACTTC. Protein: CASSPGAGGREQYF.

This clone was picked up many times. The rearrangement uses TRBV7-6 and TRBJ2-7, with 11 bases aligning to TRBD1. V lost 3 bases and J lost 4; bases outside the gene matches: 11. The CDR3 has 17 amino acids. Germline-derived CDR1 and CDR2 are SGHVS and FNYEAQ. The CDR3 region has the DNA TGTGCCAGCAGCTTGGGACAGGGGGGACTAGGAGGTTACGAGCAGTACTTC. Translated, it gives CASSLGQGGLGGYEQYF.

The gene calls are TRBV6-4 and TRBJ2-1, with 9 nucleotides matching TRBD2. The CDR3 totals 15 residues. Germline V CDR1 and CDR2: MRHNA, SNTAGT. Germline trimming cut 1 base from V and 6 bases from J; bases unmatched to any gene: 4. CDR3 DNA: TGTGCCAGCAGTGACTTAGCGGGGGTGGGCAATGAGCAGTTCTTC. It codes for CASSDLAGVGNEQFF.